Only one count was recorded for the clone carrying this TCR beta chain. This record belongs to a study of OX40 agonist ivuxolimab in advanced cancers. Overall study context: Age averaged around 59 years (range about 23 to 85), and approximately 80% were male.

Some clones are missing from TCRdb's copy, which holds only in-frame ones; the method was immunoSEQ multiplex PCR. Of 52,000 or so clones listed, roughly 89% are singletons. Germline CDR1 reads SGDLS; CDR2 reads YYNGEE. This CDR3 comprises 14 residues. After removal of 3 bases from V and 2 bases from J, the junction contained 1 base not matched to a gene. V usage is TRBV9 and J usage is TRBJ1-3, with 8 positions matching TRBD1. The receptor was isolated from an adult with an advanced solid tumor such as melanoma, head and neck, liver or kidney cancer. This specimen consisted of CD4+ or CD8+ T cells sorted from blood, obtained in a trial of the OX40 agonist ivuxolimab. The CDR3 reads CASSATGAGNTIYF. CDR3 in DNA: TGTGCCAGCAGCGCGACAGGGGCTGGAAACACCATATATTTT. The full variable domain, rest sourced from reference TRBV9 and TRBJ1-3, is DSGVTQTPKHLITATGQRVTLRCSPRSGDLSVYWYQQSLDQGLQFLIQYYNGEERAKGNILERFSAQQFPDLHSELNLSSLELGDSALYFCASSATGAGNTIYFGEGSWLTVV.